This TCR beta chain was captured by sequencing in a study of CD8+CD57+ T cells in acquired aplastic anemia. The use of genomic DNA as template underpinned the TCR beta VDJ and CDR3 profiling. TCRdb re-called the reads through MiXCR, storing one row per CDR3 protein. The sample records about 220,000 distinct CDR3 sequences, 34% being singletons. Germline loops: CDR1 SNHLY, CDR2 FYNNEI. The CDR3 has 10 residues. Sequencing input: sorted CD4+, CD8+, or CD8+CD57+ T cells (not recorded which) from PBMCs. This clonotype originated in a human donor in good health, serving as a control. The rearrangement links TRBV2 to TRBJ2-1; no definite D call. The CDR3 here is CARAGLEQFF. CDR3 bases: TGTGCTAGAGCCGGGCTTGAGCAGTTCTTC.